This is a list of T cell receptor beta chains from one sample in a study of spatial heterogeneity in lung cancer. TCRdb re-derived calls from the 5' RACE reads in MiXCR, one entry per CDR3 protein. This repertoire shows fewer than 55,000 distinct CDR3 sequences, less than 9.5% found once; its top ten account for roughly 35%. The material sequenced was PBMCs, taken at follow-up. Every receptor here comes from a female donor with early-stage non-small cell lung cancer. The CDR3 runs from the conserved cysteine through the conserved F or W.

CDR3 length: 15
V gene: TRBV18
CDR3 protein: CASSPSKTGPYEQYF

CDR3 length: 15
V gene: TRBV9
CDR3 protein: CASSERGNQNTEAFF

CDR3 length: 14
V gene: TRBV12-3/TRBV12-4
CDR3 protein: CASSVGAPNTEAFF

CDR3 length: 15
V gene: TRBV12-3/TRBV12-4
CDR3 protein: CASSNAGALYNEQFF

CDR3 length: 14
V gene: TRBV28
CDR3 protein: CASSSGQLNQPQHF

CDR3 length: 11
V gene: TRBV7-2
CDR3 protein: CASSTYRASTF

CDR3 length: 17
V gene: TRBV14
CDR3 protein: CASSQEGEGMSNQPQHF

CDR3 length: 11
V gene: TRBV11-1
CDR3 protein: CASSLGAVAFF

CDR3 length: 12
V gene: TRBV12-3/TRBV12-4
CDR3 protein: CASSLRGFGQYF

CDR3 length: 16
V gene: TRBV7-2
CDR3 protein: CASSSGQGRWGTEAFF

CDR3 length: 12
V gene: TRBV7-9
CDR3 protein: CASSLLTGELFF

CDR3 length: 14
V gene: TRBV3-1
CDR3 protein: CASSQEGRDRGYTF

CDR3 length: 15
V gene: TRBV6-2/TRBV6-3
CDR3 protein: CASRSRGDVTDTQYF

CDR3 length: 13
V gene: TRBV7-2
CDR3 protein: CASSPRRGTEAFF

CDR3 length: 13
V gene: TRBV15
CDR3 protein: CATSREIWDEQYF

CDR3 length: 14
V gene: TRBV24-1
CDR3 protein: CATREGANTGELFF

CDR3 length: 13
V gene: TRBV5-1
CDR3 protein: CASSRTTGYEQFF

CDR3 length: 14
V gene: TRBV27
CDR3 protein: CASSPRTADSPLHF

CDR3 length: 14
V gene: TRBV27
CDR3 protein: CASSTSLGNTEAFF

CDR3 length: 12
V gene: TRBV10-2
CDR3 protein: CASSEKDEKLFF

CDR3 length: 15
V gene: TRBV5-1
CDR3 protein: CASSPPGTASYEQYF

CDR3 length: 15
V gene: TRBV30
CDR3 protein: CAWSSRSTGGWGYTF

CDR3 length: 14
V gene: TRBV10-1
CDR3 protein: CASSESGGPDTQYF

CDR3 length: 11
V gene: TRBV30
CDR3 protein: CAWNREAGYTF

CDR3 length: 11
V gene: TRBV15
CDR3 protein: CATSGSKTQYF

CDR3 length: 12
V gene: TRBV3-1
CDR3 protein: CASSQLPYEQYF

CDR3 length: 13
V gene: TRBV3-1
CDR3 protein: CASSLPERETQYF

CDR3 length: 15
V gene: TRBV20-1
CDR3 protein: CSARDRDRVINEQFF

CDR3 length: 14
V gene: TRBV5-1
CDR3 protein: CASSPDRLNYGYTF

CDR3 length: 14
V gene: TRBV7-9
CDR3 protein: CASSLRGSGDTQYF

CDR3 length: 13
V gene: TRBV7-9
CDR3 protein: CASSLRDRQPQHF

CDR3 length: 15
V gene: TRBV18
CDR3 protein: CASSFSDRKQETQYF

CDR3 length: 12
V gene: TRBV5-4
CDR3 protein: CASSMRGSPQYF

CDR3 length: 16
V gene: TRBV5-5
CDR3 protein: CASGPVAGGSTGELFF

CDR3 length: 14
V gene: TRBV12-3/TRBV12-4
CDR3 protein: CASRTGEGDYGYTF

CDR3 length: 13
V gene: TRBV5-1
CDR3 protein: CASSLGQSQPQHF

CDR3 length: 13
V gene: TRBV6-5
CDR3 protein: CASRSLFFYEQYF

CDR3 length: 14
V gene: TRBV11-2
CDR3 protein: CASSSPYFSGELFF

CDR3 length: 14
V gene: TRBV9
CDR3 protein: CASSVEGLRGRRNF

CDR3 length: 15
V gene: TRBV29-1
CDR3 protein: CSVLDPFGGITEAFF

CDR3 length: 15
V gene: TRBV7-2
CDR3 protein: CASSPPGTGSEKLFF

CDR3 length: 17
V gene: TRBV5-4
CDR3 protein: CASSLVRTTKGHYGYTF

CDR3 length: 18
V gene: TRBV29-1
CDR3 protein: CSVEYLPRTSGYTDTQYF

CDR3 length: 15
V gene: TRBV7-4
CDR3 protein: CASSLPGGVQEELFF

CDR3 length: 17
V gene: TRBV6-1
CDR3 protein: CASGEGTGTFSNQPQHF